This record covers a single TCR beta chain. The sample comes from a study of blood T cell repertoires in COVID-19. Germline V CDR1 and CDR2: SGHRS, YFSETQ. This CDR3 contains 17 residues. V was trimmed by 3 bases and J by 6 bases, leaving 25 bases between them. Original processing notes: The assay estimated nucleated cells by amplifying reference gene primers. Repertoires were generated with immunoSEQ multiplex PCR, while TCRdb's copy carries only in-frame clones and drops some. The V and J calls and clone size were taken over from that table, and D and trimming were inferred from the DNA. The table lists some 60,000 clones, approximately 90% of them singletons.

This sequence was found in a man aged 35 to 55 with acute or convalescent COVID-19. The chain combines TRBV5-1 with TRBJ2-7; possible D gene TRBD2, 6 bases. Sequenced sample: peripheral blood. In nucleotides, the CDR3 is TGCGCCAGCAGCTCAATTGTCCCAGGTAGCGGCGGTGGCGAGCAGTACTTC. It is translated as CASSSIVPGSGGGEQYF.